Listed here are 32 T cell receptor beta chains from one sample, sequenced in a study of blood T cell repertoires in COVID-19 (dated by TCRdb to about 2020). The library was prepared using the immunoSEQ multiplex PCR assay. TCRdb stores this immuneACCESS table with in-frame sequences only. Part of the clones is absent; in the studies checked, under half of the shortfall reflects unresolved V genes, and no reason is known for the rest. This sample comprises 40,000 to 60,000 clones, more than 75% of them detected only once. Less than 6.5% of the sample belongs to the ten largest clones. The sample comprised peripheral blood. These receptors all stem from a woman aged 60-70 years with acute or convalescent COVID-19.

CDR3 nucleotides: TGCGCCAGCAGCGAACAGGGGGCGAACACTGAAGCTTTCTTT. Protein sequence: CASSEQGANTEAFF. The V call is TRBV5-1, the J call TRBJ1-1; 9 positions agree with TRBD1. V dropped 4 bases and J dropped 1; count of bases not matched to a gene: 2. This CDR3 is built from 14 residues. The V gene's germline CDR1 is SGHRS and CDR2 YFSETQ.

The V call is TRBV13, the J call TRBJ2-1, with 8 bases lining up with TRBD2. V dropped 1 base and J dropped 3; count of bases not matched to a gene: 5. This CDR3 is 16 amino acids long. CDR1 and CDR2 (germline): PRHDT, FYEKMQ (reference sequence). CDR3 amino acids: CASSLAGGSSYNEQFF. CDR3 DNA sequence: TGTGCCAGCAGCTTAGCGGGAGGGAGTAGCTACAATGAGCAGTTCTTC.

The V call is TRBV14, the J call TRBJ1-2; no definite D call. This CDR3 is built from 17 residues. Trimming took off 1 base at V and 3 bases at J, with 18 bases between the two ends. CDR1 SGHDN and CDR2 FVKESK come from the germline V gene. The CDR3 DNA reads TGTGCCAGCAGCCAAGCCGGGCCGGGAGGGCCTTACTATGGCTACACCTTC. Its translation is CASSQAGPGGPYYGYTF.

For the CDR3, the DNA is TGTGCCAGCAGCGTAGGACCCAGCGGGATCACAGATACGCAGTATTTT. Translated, it gives CASSVGPSGITDTQYF. V usage is TRBV9 and J usage is TRBJ2-3; TRBD2 agrees at 7 bases. The V gene end was trimmed by 0 bases and the J gene end by 2 bases; junction bases not matched to a gene: 6. The CDR3 is 16 residues long. Looked up from germline, CDR1 is SGDLS and CDR2 is YYNGEE.

This chain links TRBV28 with TRBJ2-1; TRBD2 matches 11 bases. The CDR3 has 14 amino acids. The V gene end was trimmed by 6 bases and the J gene end by 6 bases; junction bases not matched to a gene: 4. In germline, CDR1 is MDHEN, CDR2 SYDVKM. The CDR3 DNA follows: TGTGCCAGCAGAGGGACTAGCGGATTCAATGAGCAGTTCTTC. Amino acid sequence: CASRGTSGFNEQFF.

This chain uses TRBV29-1 with TRBJ2-1; D is possibly TRBD1 (6 bases). The germline V gene encodes CDR1 SQVTM and CDR2 ANQGSEA. The V end was cut by 6 bases, the J end by 9 bases, with 12 bases between. There are 11 residues in the CDR3. CDR3 DNA sequence: TGCAGCGTGGACAGCGGCGGTGAGCAGTTCTTC. It is translated as CSVDSGGEQFF.

The chain has TRBV10-3 and TRBJ2-3; D might be TRBD1 (6 bases). From germline, CDR1 is ENHRY and CDR2 SYGVKD. Trimming cost V 5 bases and J 0 bases, with 12 bases left between them. The CDR3 totals 15 residues. The CDR3 loop is CAISQTGQSTDTQYF. CDR3 nucleotide sequence: TGTGCCATCAGTCAAACAGGGCAGAGCACAGATACGCAGTATTTT.

In DNA form, the CDR3 reads TGTGCCAGTACCCCCTTGCGGGGACAGAGCAATCAGCCCCAGCATTTT. This gives the protein CASTPLRGQSNQPQHF. The V gene is TRBV19, the J gene TRBJ1-5; 7 nucleotides agree with TRBD1. Germline CDR1 is LNHDA and CDR2 is SQIVND (reference sequence). J gave up 1 base and V 7 bases, and 10 bases lay outside the gene matches. The length of the CDR3 is 16 residues.

This clone is categorized as medium-sized (0.01 to 0.1%). This CDR3 reads CASSRQNTEAFF. The CDR3 DNA sequence: TGTGCCAGTAGTAGGCAGAACACTGAAGCTTTCTTT. This chain joins TRBV19 and TRBJ1-1; D gene ambiguous. The germline V gene encodes CDR1 LNHDA and CDR2 SQIVND (reference sequence). The CDR3 totals 12 residues. Deletions cut 4 bases from V and 1 base from J, with 4 bases between. The variable domain in full, with the rest retrieved from reference TRBV19 and TRBJ1-1, is DGGITQSPKYLFRKEGQNVTLSCEQNLNHDAMYWYRQDPGQGLRLIYYSQIVNDFQKGDIAEGYSVSREKKESFPLTVTSAQKNPTAFYLCASSRQNTEAFFGQGTRLTVV.

The chain recombines TRBV7-2 with TRBJ2-1; 8 positions agree with TRBD2. Germline CDR1 is SGHTA and CDR2 is FQGNSA. The CDR3 runs 17 residues. Trimming took 4 bases from V and 0 from J; bases not matched to a gene: 8. The CDR3 DNA follows: TGTGCCAGCAGCTGGGCTACTAGCGGCAGCTCCTACAATGAGCAGTTCTTC. It translates to CASSWATSGSSYNEQFF.

This rearrangement joins TRBV2 to TRBJ2-1; D is unclear. There are 14 residues in the CDR3. Per the germline V gene, CDR1 is SNHLY and CDR2 is FYNNEI. The V and J ends lost 7 bases and 9 bases respectively, with 19 bases between them. The DNA of the CDR3 is TGTGCCAGCAAGAGGTACACCGGGTGGAGTGAGCAGTTCTTC. Residues: CASKRYTGWSEQFF. The full variable domain, its missing parts supplied by reference TRBV2 and TRBJ2-1, is EPEVTQTPSHQVTQMGQEVILRCVPISNHLYFYWYRQILGQKVEFLVSFYNNEISEKSEIFDDQFSVERPDGSNFTLKIRSTKLEDSAMYFCASKRYTGWSEQFFGPGTRLTVL.

This rearrangement joins TRBV27 to TRBJ2-7, with D perhaps TRBD2 (5 bases). The CDR3 totals 14 residues. Per germline, CDR1 MNHEY and CDR2 SMNVEV (reference sequence). V was clipped by 2 bases and J by 0 bases, with 8 bases between them. CDR3 loop: CASSLIGNSYEQYF. As DNA, the CDR3 is TGTGCCAGCAGTTTAATCGGGAACTCCTACGAGCAGTACTTC.

The chain combines TRBV19 with TRBJ2-5, with TRBD1 matching over 8 bases. Germline values: CDR1 LNHDA, CDR2 SQIVND (reference sequence). After removal of 5 bases from V and 6 bases from J, the junction contained 8 bases not matched to a gene. The CDR3 extends over 14 amino acids. CDR3 DNA sequence: TGTGCCAGTAGTGCGCAGGGGGCCGCGAAGACCCAGTACTTC. Amino acid sequence: CASSAQGAAKTQYF. The full variable domain, with the rest looked up from reference TRBV19 and TRBJ2-5, is DGGITQSPKYLFRKEGQNVTLSCEQNLNHDAMYWYRQDPGQGLRLIYYSQIVNDFQKGDIAEGYSVSREKKESFPLTVTSAQKNPTAFYLCASSAQGAAKTQYFGPGTRLLVL.

The chain links TRBV18 to TRBJ1-1; 10 bases agree with TRBD1. CDR1 and CDR2 (germline): KGHSH, LQKENI. J was trimmed by 0 bases and V by 4 bases; bases with no gene match: 5. The CDR3 loop spans 16 amino acids. Here the CDR3 reads CASSQGQGHVNTEAFF. CDR3 bases: TGTGCCAGCTCACAGGGACAGGGGCATGTGAACACTGAAGCTTTCTTT.

The chain has TRBV27 and TRBJ1-2; 9 bases align to TRBD1. Germline CDR1 is MNHEY and CDR2 is SMNVEV (reference sequence). The CDR3 consists of 14 residues. Unmatched junction bases numbered 1, after V lost 0 bases and J lost 5 bases. The CDR3 region is CASSLSTGGYGYTF. CDR3 in DNA: TGTGCCAGCAGTTTATCGACAGGGGGTTATGGCTACACCTTC.

V is TRBV12-5 and J is TRBJ1-6; the D is unclear. V gave up 3 bases and J gave up 14 bases, with 11 bases separating them. CDR1 LGHNT and CDR2 FRNRAP come from the germline V gene. This CDR3 has 12 residues. CDR3 loop: CASGFHEASLHF. CDR3 coding DNA: TGTGCTAGTGGTTTTCACGAAGCTTCCCTCCACTTT.

V and J are TRBV27 and TRBJ1-2; TRBD1 matches at 8 bases. Germline V lookup: CDR1 MNHEY, CDR2 SMNVEV (reference sequence). The V gene end was trimmed by 3 bases and the J gene end by 4 bases; junction bases not matched to a gene: 7. The CDR3 runs 15 residues. CDR3 bases: TGTGCCAGCAGTTTTTCGGGACAGGCCTCCTATGGCTACACCTTC. This codes for CASSFSGQASYGYTF.

The rearrangement joins TRBV11-2 to TRBJ2-7, with TRBD1 matching over 7 bases. The CDR3 is 15 amino acids. Germline CDR1 and CDR2: SGHAT and FQNNGV. V was pared by 3 bases and J by 3 bases, with 8 bases of the junction left unmatched. CDR3 DNA: TGTGCCAGCAGCTTCCTAAGGCAGGGGGACTACGAGCAGTACTTC. It is translated as CASSFLRQGDYEQYF. Supplemented by reference TRBV11-2 and TRBJ2-7, the full variable domain reads EAGVAQSPRYKIIEKRQSVAFWCNPISGHATLYWYQQILGQGPKLLIQFQNNGVVDDSQLPKDRFSAERLKGVDSTLKIQPAKLEDSAVYLCASSFLRQGDYEQYFGPGTRLTVT.

The V and J genes are TRBV5-1 and TRBJ1-1; TRBD1 agrees at 11 bases. Germline CDR1 reads SGHRS; CDR2 reads YFSETQ. J was trimmed by 0 bases and V by 3 bases; bases with no gene match: 7. There are 17 residues in the CDR3. CDR3 in amino acids: CASSSGQGAPLNTEAFF. CDR3 coding DNA: TGCGCCAGCAGCTCTGGACAGGGGGCACCTCTGAACACTGAAGCTTTCTTT.

V and J are TRBV3-1 (or the pseudogene TRBV3-2) and TRBJ1-2; the match to TRBD1 covers 8 bases. CDR3 length: 14 amino acids. V gave up 2 bases and J gave up 6 bases; unmatched junction bases: 5. Germline values: CDR1 LGHDT, CDR2 YNNKEL (reference sequence). The CDR3, as DNA: TGTGCCAGCAGCCAACCACAGGGGGTAAATGGCTACACCTTC. Translation gives CASSQPQGVNGYTF.

The V call is TRBV7-2, the J call TRBJ1-1; 7 nucleotides match TRBD1. This CDR3 comprises 14 residues. Germline CDR1 reads SGHTA; CDR2 reads FQGNSA. J lost 2 bases, V lost 4 bases, and 4 bases had no gene match. CDR3 sequence reads: CASSSGTVNTEAFF. CDR3 in DNA: TGTGCCAGCAGCTCCGGGACAGTAAACACTGAAGCTTTCTTT.

V usage is TRBV11-2 and J usage is TRBJ2-1, with TRBD2 matching 9 bases. Per the germline V gene, CDR1 is SGHAT and CDR2 is FQNNGV. Trimming took 6 bases from V and 7 from J; bases not matched to a gene: 4. This CDR3 contains 13 residues. The CDR3 loop reads CASRFSGRNEQFF. As DNA, the CDR3 is TGTGCCAGCAGATTTAGCGGGAGAAATGAGCAGTTCTTC.

This chain connects TRBV19 to TRBJ1-5, with D possibly TRBD1 on 6 matching bases. CDR3 length: 14 amino acids. CDR1 and CDR2 from the germline V gene are LNHDA and SQIVND (reference sequence). V lost 10 bases and J lost 6, with 19 bases in between. The CDR3 DNA sequence: TGTGCCACTAACAGGGTTTGGGGAATTCAGCCCCAGCATTTT. It encodes CATNRVWGIQPQHF.

CDR3 nucleotide sequence: TGTGCCAGCAGTCAACACAGGGGAGATGGCTACACCTTC. Its protein is CASSQHRGDGYTF. The chain links TRBV5-4 to TRBJ1-2; the match to TRBD1 covers 7 bases. The CDR3 is made up of 13 amino acids. Trimming at V came to 5 bases and at J to 6 bases, leaving 7 bases not matched to a gene. Germline loops: CDR1 SGHNT, CDR2 YYREEE (reference sequence).

V and J are TRBV2 and TRBJ2-7; 9 nucleotides match TRBD2. Germline V gene lookup returns CDR1 SNHLY and CDR2 FYNNEI. V lost 7 bases to trimming and J lost 6 bases; unmatched junction nucleotides: 7. The CDR3 contains 13 residues. CDR3 sequence reads: CASIQTSGAEQYF. DNA for the CDR3: TGTGCCAGCATTCAGACTAGCGGCGCCGAGCAGTACTTC.

The V and J genes are TRBV19 and TRBJ2-7; D might be TRBD2 (5 bases). The germline CDR1 and CDR2 sequences are LNHDA and SQIVND (reference sequence). The germline V and J ends were trimmed by 5 bases and 5 bases, with 13 bases remaining between them. The CDR3 has 13 residues. CDR3 loop: CASSVVARDEQYF. The CDR3 DNA reads TGTGCCAGTAGTGTCGTGGCGCGGGACGAGCAGTACTTC. Looking up the rest from reference TRBV19 and TRBJ2-7 gives the full variable domain: DGGITQSPKYLFRKEGQNVTLSCEQNLNHDAMYWYRQDPGQGLRLIYYSQIVNDFQKGDIAEGYSVSREKKESFPLTVTSAQKNPTAFYLCASSVVARDEQYFGPGTRLTVT.

The chain employs TRBV27 and TRBJ2-3, with 8 positions matching TRBD2. The trim removed 7 bases at V and 6 bases at J, leaving 15 bases unmatched. Germline V gene lookup returns CDR1 MNHEY and CDR2 SMNVEV (reference sequence). The CDR3 is 16 residues long. The CDR3 region is CASMLARGGPLDTQYF. The CDR3 DNA follows: TGTGCCAGCATGTTAGCCCGGGGGGGGCCTTTGGATACGCAGTATTTT.

The chain carries TRBV29-1 and TRBJ1-1; 10 bases align to TRBD1. The V and J ends lost 7 bases and 4 bases, in that order; junction bases with no gene match: 3. The CDR3 contains 12 residues. The germline CDR1 and CDR2 sequences are SQVTM and ANQGSEA. The CDR3 DNA follows: TGCAGCGGACGGACAGGGGGCACTGAAGCTTTCTTT. Translated: CSGRTGGTEAFF.

As DNA, the CDR3 is TGTGCCAGCAGCGGAGGCTATGGCTACACCTTC. Translation: CASSGGYGYTF. This chain joins TRBV5-4 and TRBJ1-2; no reliable D call. The CDR3 has 11 amino acids. Per germline, CDR1 SGHNT and CDR2 YYREEE (reference sequence). Trimming shortened V by 4 bases and J by 4 bases, and 5 bases separated the two germline ends.

Only one count was recorded for this clone. V and J are TRBV7-6 and TRBJ2-1; 8 positions agree with TRBD1. The junction had 7 bases not matched to a gene; V was cut back by 2 bases and J by 7 bases. The CDR3 is made up of 15 amino acids. In germline, CDR1 is SGHVS, CDR2 FNYEAQ. CDR3 DNA sequence: TGTGCCAGCAGCTTACTAGGACAGGGCTGGAATGAGCAGTTCTTC. Its protein product is CASSLLGQGWNEQFF.

The V gene is TRBV7-2, the J gene TRBJ2-3; TRBD2 agrees at 14 bases. The V gene end was trimmed by 5 bases and the J gene end by 4 bases; junction bases not matched to a gene: 5. Germline V gene sequence: CDR1 SGHTA, CDR2 FQGNSA. This CDR3 has 16 amino acids. The DNA for the CDR3 is TGTGCCAGCAGCCAAGGACTAGCGGGAGGCCCAGATACGCAGTATTTT. It specifies CASSQGLAGGPDTQYF.

The chain recombines TRBV4-3 with TRBJ2-2; maybe TRBD2 (5 bases). The CDR3 has 17 amino acids. Trimming took off 0 bases at V and 3 bases at J, with 14 bases between the two ends. The germline V gene has CDR1 LGHNA and CDR2 YSLEER. CDR3 amino acids: CASSQDEGASYTGELFF. Written as DNA, the CDR3 is TGCGCCAGCAGCCAAGATGAGGGAGCGTCGTACACCGGGGAGCTGTTTTTT.